The 24 T cell receptor beta chains reported below all come from one sample, sequenced in a study of blood T cell repertoires in COVID-19. Clones were read by immunoSEQ multiplex PCR, and TCRdb kept only the in-frame ones, dropping some. The sample has about 110,000 clones, about 80% seen once. Sequences were obtained from peripheral blood. These receptors were obtained from a woman in her 70s with acute or convalescent COVID-19.

The rearrangement links TRBV11-1 to TRBJ1-2; D call uncertain. The germline V gene has CDR1 SGHAT and CDR2 FQDESV (reference sequence). The CDR3 runs 12 residues. V was trimmed by 5 bases and J by 6 bases, leaving 10 bases between them. For the CDR3, the DNA is TGTGCCAGCAGCCCCCCGGAGGATGGCTACACCTTC. As protein: CASSPPEDGYTF.

The rearrangement links TRBV3-1 (or the pseudogene TRBV3-2) to TRBJ1-6, with TRBD1 as a possible D gene (6 bases). V was pared by 3 bases and J by 9 bases, with 9 bases between. Germline loops: CDR1 LGHDT, CDR2 YNNKEL (reference sequence). The CDR3 spans 13 residues. CDR3 bases: TGTGCCAGCAGCCATCGGACAGTTTCACCCCTCCACTTT. Its translation is CASSHRTVSPLHF.

This chain connects TRBV20-1 to TRBJ1-6; D is undetermined. The V end lost 1 base, the J end lost 9 bases, and 4 bases lay between the germline ends. The CDR3 has 11 amino acids. The germline V gene has CDR1 DFQATT and CDR2 SNEGSKA (reference sequence). The CDR3 DNA follows: TGCAGTGCTAGAGGAGGTTCACCCCTCCACTTT. Translated, it gives CSARGGSPLHF.

This clone turned up a few times. The chain uses TRBV3-1 (or the pseudogene TRBV3-2) and TRBJ2-3; 7 nucleotides match TRBD2. CDR3 length: 14 residues. CDR1 is LGHDT, CDR2 YNNKEL, per germline (reference sequence). The V gene end was trimmed by 3 bases and the J gene end by 9 bases; junction bases not matched to a gene: 9. CDR3 residues: CASSQRTSGNTQYF. CDR3 nucleotide sequence: TGTGCCAGCAGCCAGAGGACTAGTGGGAACACGCAGTATTTT.

J is TRBJ2-2 and V is TRBV9; D remains unclear. Trimming removed 8 bases from V and 4 bases from J, with 15 bases in between. From germline, CDR1 is SGDLS and CDR2 YYNGEE. The CDR3 totals 14 residues. CDR3 coding DNA: TGTGCCAGTCGTAAACTGTGGTCCACCGGGGAGCTGTTTTTT. This gives the protein CASRKLWSTGELFF.

The chain is built from TRBV2 and TRBJ1-5; no definite D call. The germline V gene encodes CDR1 SNHLY and CDR2 FYNNEI. This CDR3 contains 15 residues. Trimming shortened V by 2 bases and J by 0 bases, and 8 bases separated the two germline ends. Here the CDR3 reads CASSESAASNQPQHF. For the CDR3, the DNA is TGTGCCAGCAGTGAATCGGCGGCTAGCAATCAGCCCCAGCATTTT. Combining the CDR3 with reference TRBV2 and TRBJ1-5 gives the whole variable domain EPEVTQTPSHQVTQMGQEVILRCVPISNHLYFYWYRQILGQKVEFLVSFYNNEISEKSEIFDDQFSVERPDGSNFTLKIRSTKLEDSAMYFCASSESAASNQPQHFGDGTRLSIL.

The V gene is TRBV29-1, the J gene TRBJ1-1, with TRBD1 matching 10 bases. The CDR3 has 14 amino acids. The V and J ends lost 3 bases and 4 bases, in that order; junction bases with no gene match: 5. Germline assignment: CDR1 SQVTM and CDR2 ANQGSEA. Here the CDR3 DNA reads TGCAGCGTTGACCCGGACAGGGGGATCACTGAAGCTTTCTTT. Protein: CSVDPDRGITEAFF.

This chain uses TRBV6-2 or TRBV6-3 with TRBJ1-1; no clear D gene. CDR1 and CDR2 from the germline V gene are MNHEY and SVGEGT. CDR3 length: 12 residues. V gave up 3 bases and J gave up 3 bases, with 5 bases separating them. The CDR3 region has the DNA TGTGCCAGCAGTTATCCCGACACTGAAGCTTTCTTT. Its protein product is CASSYPDTEAFF.

The genes are TRBV28 and TRBJ2-1; D is perhaps TRBD1 (6 bases). Germline V CDR1 and CDR2: MDHEN, SYDVKM. Trimming cost V 3 bases and J 4 bases, with 16 bases left between them. This CDR3 comprises 16 residues. The CDR3 reads CASSFGGTKRYNEQFF. The CDR3 DNA reads TGTGCCAGCAGTTTTGGGGGCACCAAGCGGTACAATGAGCAGTTCTTC.

The J gene is TRBJ2-1, the V gene TRBV3-1 (or the pseudogene TRBV3-2), with TRBD2 identical over 13 bases. Trimming cost V 2 bases and J 6 bases; bases outside gene matches: 7. Germline V CDR1 and CDR2: LGHDT, YNNKEL (reference sequence). The CDR3 has 17 amino acids. DNA for the CDR3: TGTGCCAGCAGCCAATCCCCCGGGACTAGCGGGACCAATGAGCAGTTCTTC. Residues: CASSQSPGTSGTNEQFF.

The genes are TRBV3-1 (or the pseudogene TRBV3-2) and TRBJ2-1, with 13 bases matching TRBD2. V was clipped by 3 bases and J by 6 bases; unmatched bases: 8. This CDR3 region has 17 residues. The germline V gene has CDR1 LGHDT and CDR2 YNNKEL (reference sequence). CDR3 coding DNA: TGTGCCAGCAGCCAGGCTGCCGGGACTAGCGGGACCAATGAGCAGTTCTTC. Its translation is CASSQAAGTSGTNEQFF.

The rearrangement links TRBV27 to TRBJ1-2; D may be TRBD1 (6 bases). The ends were cut back, 3 bases at V and 7 bases at J, with 18 bases in the middle. The CDR3 length is 15 residues. Germline V gene data show CDR1 as MNHEY and CDR2 as SMNVEV (reference sequence). Written as DNA, the CDR3 is TGTGCCAGCAGTTTCGATCTTACAGGGCGGAGTGGCTACACCTTC. This translates into CASSFDLTGRSGYTF.

The V call is TRBV9, the J call TRBJ2-5, with TRBD2 matching over 11 bases. Germline V gene lookup returns CDR1 SGDLS and CDR2 YYNGEE. This CDR3 spans 17 amino acids. With V trimmed by 2 bases and J by 4 bases, 10 bases remained unmatched. Written as DNA, the CDR3 is TGTGCCAGCAGCGTTGAGGCGGGACTAGCGGTGGCAGAGACCCAGTACTTC. Protein: CASSVEAGLAVAETQYF.

As DNA, the CDR3 is TGTGCCAGCAGTAAGGACTCAGGATCTAGGGCGTGGGCCCAGCATTTT. It is translated as CASSKDSGSRAWAQHF. The J gene is TRBJ1-5, the V gene TRBV7-2; D is undetermined. Germline lookup yields CDR1 SGHTA and CDR2 FQGNSA. The CDR3 consists of 16 residues. Trimming cost V 6 bases and J 11 bases, with 26 bases left between them.

The chain couples TRBV28 to TRBJ1-6; possible D gene TRBD1, 5 bases. Germline V CDR1 and CDR2: MDHEN, SYDVKM. Trimming pared 3 bases from V and 8 bases from J, leaving 14 bases between. This CDR3 region has 15 residues. This chain's CDR3 is CASSFVAGLHSPLHF. CDR3 coding DNA: TGTGCCAGCAGTTTCGTAGCGGGACTGCATTCACCCCTCCACTTT.

This clone was counted a single time. This chain connects TRBV5-1 to TRBJ1-5; TRBD1 matches 7 bases. Germline-derived CDR1 and CDR2 are SGHRS and YFSETQ. The CDR3 sequence is 15 residues long. The J segment lost 5 bases and the V segment lost 1 base, leaving 6 bases of the junction unmatched. This CDR3 is CASSLFTGTDQPQHF. As DNA, the CDR3 is TGCGCCAGCAGCTTGTTCACGGGGACAGATCAGCCCCAGCATTTT.

The gene calls are TRBV7-9 and TRBJ1-6; D call uncertain. In germline, CDR1 is SEHNR, CDR2 FQNEAQ (reference sequence). The CDR3 runs 15 residues. The germline V and J ends were trimmed by 0 bases and 9 bases, with 12 bases remaining between them. The CDR3 loop is CASSLAGPEGSPLHF. CDR3 coding DNA: TGTGCCAGCAGCTTAGCTGGGCCTGAGGGTTCACCCCTCCACTTT.

The genes are TRBV3-1 (or the pseudogene TRBV3-2) and TRBJ1-2; 7 bases are a match to TRBD1. The V gene end was trimmed by 1 base and the J gene end by 8 bases; junction bases not matched to a gene: 10. Germline CDR1 LGHDT, CDR2 YNNKEL (reference sequence). The CDR3 spans 15 residues. DNA for the CDR3: TGTGCCAGCAGCCAAGGCCTTCGACAGGGCGAAGGCTACACCTTC. Protein sequence: CASSQGLRQGEGYTF.

The rearrangement uses TRBV7-3 and TRBJ1-1; 8 bases match TRBD1. Germline loops: CDR1 SGHTA, CDR2 FQGTGA. Trimming removed 4 bases from V and 4 bases from J; junction bases left unmatched: 2. This CDR3 region has 13 residues. The CDR3 loop reads CASSYTGGTEAFF. CDR3 DNA sequence: TGTGCCAGCAGCTACACAGGGGGCACTGAAGCTTTCTTT. Filled out from reference TRBV7-3 and TRBJ1-1, the complete variable domain reads GAGVSQTPSNKVTEKGKYVELRCDPISGHTALYWYRQSLGQGPEFLIYFQGTGAADDSGLPNDRFFAVRPEGSVSTLKIQRTERGDSAVYLCASSYTGGTEAFFGQGTRLTVV.

The chain joins TRBV28 to TRBJ1-6; the match to TRBD1 covers 7 bases. Per germline, CDR1 MDHEN and CDR2 SYDVKM. This CDR3 comprises 15 residues. V trimming: 7 bases; J trimming: 7 bases; junction bases outside the gene matches: 10. In nucleotides, the CDR3 is TGTGCCAGCACCAAAATGACAGGGCTAAATTCACCCCTCCACTTT. The encoded protein is CASTKMTGLNSPLHF. The full variable domain, in which reference TRBV28 and TRBJ1-6 provide the parts outside the CDR3, is DVKVTQSSRYLVKRTGEKVFLECVQDMDHENMFWYRQDPGLGLRLIYFSYDVKMKEKGDIPEGYSVSREKKERFSLILESASTNQTSMYLCASTKMTGLNSPLHFGNGTRLTVT.

This chain connects TRBV28 to TRBJ2-1, with TRBD2 matching 8 bases. The junction had 7 bases not matched to a gene; V was cut back by 5 bases and J by 1 base. CDR1 is MDHEN, CDR2 SYDVKM, per germline. The CDR3 totals 16 residues. CDR3 DNA sequence: TGTGCCAGCAGTGGGAGTGGCGGGGGGTCCTACAATGAGCAGTTCTTC. Its protein is CASSGSGGGSYNEQFF.

This clone has just one count. V usage is TRBV30 and J usage is TRBJ1-3; maybe TRBD1 (6 bases). Germline V gene data show CDR1 as GTSNPN and CDR2 as SVGIG (reference sequence). This CDR3 contains 15 residues. Trimming took 1 base from V and 0 from J, leaving 10 bases between them. The CDR3 region has the DNA TGTGCCTGGAGTGCGACAGGTAGCTCTGGAAACACCATATATTTT. It translates to CAWSATGSSGNTIYF.

V usage is TRBV6-2 or TRBV6-3 and J usage is TRBJ1-2; 7 positions match TRBD1. Per the germline V gene, CDR1 is MNHEY and CDR2 is SVGEGT. The ends lost 0 bases at V and 6 bases at J; junction bases unmatched: 4. The CDR3 consists of 14 residues. CDR3 DNA sequence: TGTGCCAGCAGTTACTCAGACAGGGTGGATGGCTACACCTTC. Translation: CASSYSDRVDGYTF.

The chain joins TRBV9 to TRBJ2-5, with 10 bases that match TRBD2. The germline CDR1 and CDR2 sequences are SGDLS and YYNGEE. V lost 3 bases and J lost 4; bases outside the gene matches: 3. The CDR3 runs 14 residues. The CDR3 sequence is CASSASGRGETQYF. The DNA of the CDR3 is TGTGCCAGCAGCGCTAGCGGGAGAGGAGAGACCCAGTACTTC. Full variable domain (outside the CDR3, taken from reference TRBV9 and TRBJ2-5): DSGVTQTPKHLITATGQRVTLRCSPRSGDLSVYWYQQSLDQGLQFLIQYYNGEERAKGNILERFSAQQFPDLHSELNLSSLELGDSALYFCASSASGRGETQYFGPGTRLLVL.